These T cell receptor beta chains were read from a single sample in a study of radiotherapy plus CTLA-4 blockade in lung cancer. Using immunoSEQ multiplex PCR, the repertoire was profiled, and TCRdb retains in-frame clones only, with some absent. Found here are tens of thousands of clones, around nine tenths of them singletons; the top ten hold around 15%. The specimen comprised peripheral blood, sampled from a patient treated with radiotherapy plus ipilimumab. The source of these receptors is a human donor with non-small cell lung cancer that progressed on radiotherapy plus ipilimumab. Both conserved end residues are part of each CDR3.

CDR3: CASSPGVGNEQFF
V: TRBV18

CDR3: CAWSVGRKQFF
V: TRBV30

CDR3: CASSLAGGREAFF
V: TRBV7-2

CDR3: CASSLAGKTDTQYF
V: TRBV7-3

CDR3: CASSQDDLHGYTF
V: TRBV4-2

CDR3: CASRMDSPSYNSPLHF
V: TRBV28

CDR3: CASSDAEGLGYTF
V: TRBV19

CDR3: CAWSVKRSSYNEQFF
V: TRBV30

CDR3: CASSEWGYTF
V: TRBV2

CDR3: CASSQETGRYEQYF
V: TRBV14

CDR3: CASSMPQTSYEQYF
V: TRBV19

CDR3: CASSLIRTEANQPQHF
V: TRBV7-8

CDR3: CASSLGTSGVSYEQYF
V: TRBV5-1

CDR3: CASSPRQGSTDTQYF
V: TRBV9

CDR3: CASSDAGTGPYEQYF
V: TRBV19

CDR3: CASRANPNQPQHF
V: TRBV28

CDR3: CASSVTGQGSDEQFF
V: TRBV9

CDR3: CASSPRTSGPGYEQYF
V: TRBV7-2

CDR3: CASSHELTSGGPTYEQYF
V: TRBV4-3

CDR3: CASSGQLGYGYTF
V: TRBV5-5

CDR3: CASSYRAGGPGEQFF
V: TRBV6-5

CDR3: CASSSGPGGDEQYF
V: TRBV5-1

CDR3: CASSLGDSTDTQYF
V: TRBV5-1

CDR3: CASSPPGTGSLYGYTF
V: TRBV18

CDR3: CASSPGGPGETQYF
V: TRBV4-2

CDR3: CASSFFGFQETQYF
V: TRBV28

CDR3: CAISESRGTGPGYGYTF
V: TRBV10-3

CDR3: CASSPKPGQENQPQHF
V: TRBV4-3

CDR3: CASSQEETSSTDTQYF
V: TRBV4-1

CDR3: CASSLAAGYEQYF
V: TRBV5-1

CDR3: CASSLITANNEQFF
V: TRBV7-2

CDR3: CAISESPTDTQYF
V: TRBV10-3

CDR3: CASSPSTRNQPQHF
V: TRBV18

CDR3: CASSLAGGQSYEQYF
V: TRBV28

CDR3: CASSFAGGDEQYF
V: TRBV5-8

CDR3: CASSRGLVRQGGETQYF
V: TRBV11-3

CDR3: CASSPDSYNSPLHF
V: TRBV5-4

CDR3: CASSLVSSNTGELFF
V: TRBV9

CDR3: CASSQGGLGQETQYF
V: TRBV7-3

CDR3: CASSTGVTEAFF
V: TRBV14

CDR3: CASSPDGGFEQYF
V: TRBV5-6

CDR3: CASSLWGNTDYQETQYF
V: TRBV5-1

CDR3: CASRTGQGLNTGELFF
V: TRBV2

CDR3: CASSPGRGTGELFF
V: TRBV19

CDR3: CASSLQGGTDTQYF
V: TRBV6-4

CDR3: CSVSGRVSNTEAFF
V: TRBV29-1